This T cell receptor beta chain was captured by sequencing in a study of regulatory T cells in long-lasting Graves disease. Arm-PCR of CDR3 regions and iRepertoire HTBI primers were used to build TCR beta libraries. TCRdb used MiXCR to reprocess the multiplex PCR reads, holding one entry per CDR3 protein. The table shows hundreds of thousands of distinct CDR3 sequences, with roughly 15% occurring only once. CDR1 is MDHEN, CDR2 SYDVKM, per germline. This CDR3 has 16 residues. V lost 6 bases, J lost 6 bases, and 21 bases lay in between. This clonotype was counted between two and nine times. Time point given: newly diagnosed GD, antithyroid drugs for less than 3 months. Isolated PBMC RNA provided the starting material for the TCR library. The same sample was also studied in work on T cells in Graves' hyperthyroidism and ophthalmopathy. That study reports: By a 13 V-J model, ophthalmopathy was set apart from stable hyperthyroidism.

The rearrangement links TRBV28 to TRBJ2-1; TRBD2 might be the D (6 bases). The sequence came from a woman between 40 and 65 years old with Graves disease. The sample in question was peripheral blood mononuclear cells (PBMCs), obtained at new diagnosis, from a patient treated with antithyroid drugs. CDR3 residues: CASSRPGLEGFNEQFF. Here the CDR3 DNA reads TGTGCCAGCAGCCGACCAGGGTTGGAGGGGTTCAATGAGCAGTTCTTC.